A selection of T cell receptor beta chains follows, all from one sample in a study of patients and donors after allogeneic stem cell transplantation. Each CDR3 protein is one row after TCRdb ran MiXCR on the RT-PCR reads. The sample carries over 150,000 distinct CDR3 sequences, over 25% recorded once. The sequenced sample consisted of blood, either unsorted or a sorted T cell fraction (not recorded which). These receptors were collected from a human donor who was either an allogeneic HSCT recipient or a stem cell or donor lymphocyte infusion donor (not recorded which). It is not recorded whose cells these are; they may come from a transplant donor. Each CDR3 is given with its conserved first and last residue. The D gene is left open where the match is weak. Size is omitted from some rows. Given values are once, few, many or a class for expanded clones.

D: TRBD1; J: TRBJ1-4; size: few; length: 15; V: TRBV4-3; DNA: TGCGCCAGCAGCCAGGGGACAGGGGTTAATGAAAAACTGTTTTTT; CDR3: CASSQGTGVNEKLFF
D: TRBD2; J: TRBJ2-1; size: NA; length: 12; V: TRBV29-1; DNA: TGCAGCGTTGCGCTAGCGGGGAATGAGCAGTTCTTC; CDR3: CSVALAGNEQFF
D: NA; J: TRBJ2-7; size: NA; length: 13; V: TRBV29-1; DNA: TGCAGCGTCGTGGACGGGGGCTCCTACGAGCAGTACTTC; CDR3: CSVVDGGSYEQYF
D: NA; J: TRBJ1-5; size: NA; length: 12; V: TRBV10-3; DNA: TGTGCCATCAGTGAGTCGTATCAGCCCCAGCATTTT; CDR3: CAISESYQPQHF
D: TRBD1; J: TRBJ1-5; size: NA; length: 14; V: TRBV27; DNA: TGTGCCAGCAGTAAGGGACAGGGGAACGAGCCCCAGCATTTT; CDR3: CASSKGQGNEPQHF
D: TRBD2; J: TRBJ2-1; size: NA; length: 15; V: TRBV7-2; DNA: TGTGCCAGCAGCTTTCCCGGCGGGGGAAACAATGAGCTGTTCTTC; CDR3: CASSFPGGGNNELFF
D: TRBD1; J: TRBJ2-2; size: NA; length: 18; V: TRBV5-5; DNA: TGTGCCAGCAGCTCCCAACCAGCCAGGACAGGGGACACCGGGGAGCTGTTTTTT; CDR3: CASSSQPARTGDTGELFF
D: NA; J: TRBJ1-2; size: many; length: 11; V: TRBV12-3/TRBV12-4; DNA: TGTGCCAGCAGGTCCCCCTCCGGCTACACCTTC; CDR3: CASRSPSGYTF
D: NA; J: TRBJ1-2; size: NA; length: 16; V: TRBV10-3; DNA: TGTGCCATCAGGCTCCAGTCGGAGGGGTCGGGCTATGGCTACACCTTC; CDR3: CAIRLQSEGSGYGYTF
D: TRBD1; J: TRBJ1-1; size: few; length: 16; V: TRBV4-2; DNA: TGTGCCAGCAGCCAAGATGTGACAGGGATGAGAGCTGAAGCTTTCTTT; CDR3: CASSQDVTGMRAEAFF
D: NA; J: TRBJ1-1; size: NA; length: 14; V: TRBV4-3; DNA: TGCGCCAGCAGCCAAGTAGGATTAGGTAGAGAAGCTTTCTTT; CDR3: CASSQVGLGREAFF
D: NA; J: TRBJ1-2; size: few; length: 14; V: TRBV4-2; DNA: TGTGCCAGCAGCCAACCGACGGGGGGTTATGGCTACACCTTC; CDR3: CASSQPTGGYGYTF
D: NA; J: TRBJ2-1; size: NA; length: 17; V: TRBV12-3/TRBV12-4; DNA: TGTGCCAGCAGTCGCTACCGAGGGCTAGCCTCCTACAATGAGCAGTTCTTC; CDR3: CASSRYRGLASYNEQFF
D: TRBD2; J: TRBJ2-2; size: few; length: 18; V: TRBV15; DNA: TGTGCCACCAGCAGAGATCCTTGGCGGGAGTTGAACACCGGGGAGCTGTTTTTT; CDR3: CATSRDPWRELNTGELFF
D: TRBD2; J: TRBJ2-5; size: NA; length: 16; V: TRBV11-1; DNA: TGTGCCAGCAGCTTAGCGGAACTAGCGGGAGAAGAGACCCAGTACTTC; CDR3: CASSLAELAGEETQYF
D: NA; J: TRBJ2-7; size: few; length: 12; V: TRBV28; DNA: TGTGCCAGCAGCCCCCTCGGCTACGAGCAGTACTTC; CDR3: CASSPLGYEQYF
D: NA; J: TRBJ1-2; size: many; length: 17; V: TRBV12-3/TRBV12-4; DNA: TGTGCCAGCAGTCCCACTCATTTAGACGCGGAGAACTATGGCTACACCTTC; CDR3: CASSPTHLDAENYGYTF
D: NA; J: TRBJ1-5; size: few; length: 13; V: TRBV6-5; DNA: TGTGCCAGCAGTTACCGGAGCAATCAGCCCCAGCATTTT; CDR3: CASSYRSNQPQHF
D: TRBD2; J: TRBJ2-1; size: NA; length: 14; V: TRBV12-3/TRBV12-4; DNA: TGTGCCAGCAGTTTGGGGAGGGCCAAGGATGAGCAGTTCTTC; CDR3: CASSLGRAKDEQFF
D: TRBD1; J: TRBJ1-1; size: NA; length: 14; V: TRBV20-1; DNA: TGCAGTGCTAGAGGTGGGACAGCCAACACTGAAGCTTTCTTT; CDR3: CSARGGTANTEAFF
D: NA; J: TRBJ2-7; size: NA; length: 14; V: TRBV5-1; DNA: TGCGCCAGCAGCGCGGAGCTAGGATGGTTCGAGCAGTACTTC; CDR3: CASSAELGWFEQYF
D: NA; J: TRBJ2-7; size: NA; length: 16; V: TRBV4-1; DNA: TGCGCCAGCAGCCAAAAGGGGACATTCGATTTCTACGAGCAGTACTTC; CDR3: CASSQKGTFDFYEQYF
D: NA; J: TRBJ2-5; size: NA; length: 12; V: TRBV15; DNA: TGTGCCACCAGCAGAGATCTAGAGACCCAGTACTTC; CDR3: CATSRDLETQYF
D: NA; J: TRBJ1-2; size: few; length: 13; V: TRBV7-2; DNA: TGTGCCAGCAGCATCGCCGGGGGGCGGGGCTACACCTTC; CDR3: CASSIAGGRGYTF
D: NA; J: TRBJ2-5; size: few; length: 14; V: TRBV6-5; DNA: TGTGCCAGCAGTTACGGGACATCTTCAGAGACCCAGTACTTC; CDR3: CASSYGTSSETQYF